This T cell receptor (beta chain) was sequenced for a study of blood T cell repertoires in COVID-19 (dated by TCRdb to the early 2020s). Broadly, across the study: Collaborator samples came from the United States, Italy and Spain and covered acute and convalescent phases of COVID-19. Samples were obtained from the ongoing ImmuneRACE study (first 160 participants) and from over 1,000 subjects provided by 6 global collaborators. HLA class I and class II types, where available, came from metadata supplied by the sample provider rather than from assay-based typing. The prospective study material was composed of cDNA or gDNA derived from T cells, B-cell-depleted T cells, or PBMCs. A de-identified subject ID, COVID-19 status, age in years and sex were almost always included in the sample metadata. A freely available public database, intended as a resource for researchers studying the immune response to SARS-CoV-2, is where the repertoires were released. Deeply sampled blood TCRbeta repertoires from subjects exposed to, actively infected with, or recovered from COVID-19 were included in the dataset. The investigation overall reported the following: Clinical and demographic metadata were provided uncurated, with the amount varying by source and participant.

The CDR3 goes from the cysteine to the phenylalanine over 16 residues. The CDR3 DNA has 48 bases and is translated from base 1. The V end loses 1 base and the J end loses 6 bases, and a stretch of 16 bases separates them. CDR1 MGHRA and CDR2 YSYEKL are derived from the germline V gene. This clone turned up a few times. It has no known antigen specificity. No clone much larger than this one lies a single base away; base qualities are absent. The collaborating institutions used their own protocols to collect whole blood in K2EDTA tubes. For TCRbeta analysis, collaborators shipped samples as frozen whole blood, isolated PBMCs, or DNA extracted from either of those sample types. TCRbeta CDR3 regions were amplified from genomic DNA by means of the immunoSEQ Assay, a bias-controlled multiplex PCR. From the authors' description of their analysis: The number of nucleated cells in each sample was estimated by amplification of reference gene primers within the assay. To quantify the absolute abundance of each unique TCRbeta CDR3 rearrangement, sequence reads were collapsed and filtered. For each sample, productive Simpson clonality was calculated as the square root of Simpson's diversity index over productive rearrangements. Not all clones reach the TCRdb copy of this immuneACCESS table, which keeps in-frame sequences only. Checked studies attribute under half of the gap to unresolved V genes and leave the rest unexplained. V and J calls and clone size are as listed in that table; D and trimming were resolved from the DNA. The sample table contains 56,000 or so clones; only one count was recorded for around 88% of them. The ten top clones hold approximately 17% of the sample.

The receptor's source is an elderly woman with active COVID-19. The chain joins TRBV4-1 to TRBJ2-1, with a weak D call of TRBD2 (7 bases match). The sample was peripheral blood. The sequence in DNA is TGCGCCAGCAGCCAAGTTTATGGGGGGGCCCCCAATGAGCAGTTCTTC. This sequence encodes CASSQVYGGAPNEQFF.